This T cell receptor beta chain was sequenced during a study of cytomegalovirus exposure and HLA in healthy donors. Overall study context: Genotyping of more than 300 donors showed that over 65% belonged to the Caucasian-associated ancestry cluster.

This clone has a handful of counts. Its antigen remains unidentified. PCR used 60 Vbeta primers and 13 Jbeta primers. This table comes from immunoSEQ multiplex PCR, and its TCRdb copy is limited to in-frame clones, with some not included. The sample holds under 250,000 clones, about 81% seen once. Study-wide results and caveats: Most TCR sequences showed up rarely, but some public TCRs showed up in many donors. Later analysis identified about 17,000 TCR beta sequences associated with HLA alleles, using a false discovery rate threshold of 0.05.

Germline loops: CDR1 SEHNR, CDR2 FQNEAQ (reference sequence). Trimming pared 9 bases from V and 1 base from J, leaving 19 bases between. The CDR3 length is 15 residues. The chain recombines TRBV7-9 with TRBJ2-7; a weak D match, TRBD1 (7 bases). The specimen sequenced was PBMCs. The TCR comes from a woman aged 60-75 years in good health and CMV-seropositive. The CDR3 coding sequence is TGTGCCAGTGTGGCGCGGGGACAGCTTTCCTACGAGCAGTACTTC. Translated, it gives CASVARGQLSYEQYF.